The 9 T cell receptor beta chains given below trace back to one sample, sequenced in a study of blood T cell repertoires in COVID-19. Repertoires were generated with immunoSEQ multiplex PCR, while TCRdb's copy carries only in-frame clones and drops some. This sample has approximately 240,000 clones, with nearly 85% found just once. Sequenced sample: peripheral blood. Every receptor here comes from a human donor in a cohort sampled during active COVID-19.

The chain employs TRBV30 and TRBJ1-2, with 9 nucleotides matching TRBD1. V gave up 4 bases and J gave up 4 bases; unmatched junction bases: 10. The CDR3 totals 15 residues. Germline CDR1 is GTSNPN and CDR2 is SVGIG (reference sequence). The CDR3 region has the DNA TGTGCCTGGATCCCCGGGACAGGGCGTCGCTATGGCTACACCTTC. Protein product: CAWIPGTGRRYGYTF.

This chain connects TRBV6-5 to TRBJ1-4; D may be TRBD1 (5 bases). The CDR3 totals 14 residues. V was trimmed by 6 bases and J by 6 bases, leaving 14 bases between them. Germline CDR1 MNHEY, CDR2 SVGAGI. CDR3 residues: CASRDPGGDEKLFF. The CDR3 DNA follows: TGTGCCAGCAGAGACCCCGGGGGGGATGAAAAACTGTTTTTT.

This sequence joins TRBV7-9 and TRBJ1-3, with TRBD1 matching over 9 bases. CDR1 SEHNR and CDR2 FQNEAQ come from the germline V gene (reference sequence). Germline trimming cut 4 bases from V and 4 bases from J; bases unmatched to any gene: 11. This CDR3 is built from 17 residues. This chain's CDR3 is CASSSRRQGGVGNTIYF. CDR3 coding DNA: TGTGCCAGCAGCTCGAGAAGACAGGGGGGAGTAGGAAACACCATATATTTT.

The chain joins TRBV6-6 to TRBJ2-5; D possibly corresponds to TRBD2 (5 bases). Germline V gives CDR1 MNHNY, CDR2 SVGAGI (reference sequence). The length of the CDR3 is 12 residues. V was clipped by 5 bases and J by 4 bases, with 8 bases between them. The CDR3 DNA is TGTGCCAGCAGTCTAGCTGGAGAGACCCAGTACTTC. Translated, it gives CASSLAGETQYF.

The V gene is TRBV30, the J gene TRBJ1-6; 7 nucleotides align to TRBD1. V lost 5 bases, J lost 0 bases, and 4 bases stayed unmatched. The CDR3 spans 15 residues. CDR1 and CDR2 from the germline V gene are GTSNPN and SVGIG (reference sequence). The CDR3 bases are TGTGCCTGGCGGGACAGAAGCTCCTATAATTCACCCCTCCACTTT. This codes for CAWRDRSSYNSPLHF.

The chain carries TRBV12-3 or TRBV12-4 and TRBJ1-2; maybe TRBD1 (6 bases). This CDR3 spans 12 amino acids. The V end lost 6 bases, the J end lost 4 bases, and 9 bases lay between the germline ends. Here the CDR3 reads CASSDRSYGYTF. The CDR3 DNA is TGTGCCAGCAGCGACAGGTCCTATGGCTACACCTTC.

This clone was counted a few times. The junction differs from germline at one of its ends, possibly a read error. The rearrangement links TRBV5-4 to TRBJ2-7, with D perhaps matching TRBD2 (5 bases). The V gene's germline CDR1 is SGHNT and CDR2 YYREEE (reference sequence). This CDR3 is 14 amino acids long. The CDR3 here is CASSLVGSSHEQYF. The CDR3 DNA is TGTGCCAGCAGCTTGGTAGGGAGCTCCCACGAGCAGTACTTC.

This chain connects TRBV19 to TRBJ2-5; 12 positions agree with TRBD1. V was clipped by 5 bases and J by 5 bases; unmatched bases: 9. This CDR3 has 16 amino acids. CDR1 and CDR2 (germline): LNHDA, SQIVND (reference sequence). The CDR3 DNA reads as TGTGCCAGTAGTCGGGGACAGGGGGCGCCGGGGGAGACCCAGTACTTC. It translates to CASSRGQGAPGETQYF.

This clone occurred once. The CDR3 region is CASSPTGGGYTF. CDR3 sequence (DNA): TGTGCCAGCAGTCCAACAGGGGGCGGCTACACCTTC. This chain joins TRBV6-5 and TRBJ1-2; 9 bases match TRBD1. CDR1 is MNHEY and CDR2 is SVGAGI in the germline V gene. CDR3 size: 12 residues. V gave up 5 bases and J gave up 8 bases; unmatched junction bases: 3.